Reported below is one T cell receptor (beta chain). Germline V gene lookup returns CDR1 KGHDR and CDR2 SFDVKD. CDR3 length: 14 residues. Deletions cut 9 bases from V and 2 bases from J, with 13 bases between. Profiled with immunoSEQ multiplex PCR; TCRdb holds only in-frame clones, not every one. The data hold approximately 100,000 clones, with 80% to 90% observed a single time. The data originate from a study of blood T cell repertoires in COVID-19. This receptor was identified in a man aged 45-60 years with acute or convalescent COVID-19. The specimen sequenced was peripheral blood. The chain employs TRBV24-1 and TRBJ2-1; D might be TRBD2 (6 bases). CDR3 protein: CATGTSDTYNEQFF. For the CDR3, the DNA is TGTGCCACCGGGACTTCGGACACCTACAATGAGCAGTTCTTC.